A single sample gave rise to the 5 T cell receptor beta chains below, sequenced in a study of CXCR3-negative and CXCR3-positive naive CD8 T cells. TRB cDNA was prepared as libraries by UMI-labeled 5' RACE. Each CDR3 protein gets one entry in TCRdb, which reprocessed the 5' RACE reads and gives no DNA. This sample contains 75,000 to 95,000 distinct CDR3 sequences. Sequencing input: naive CXCR3- CD8+ T cells from blood. Subset reported: CD45RO-CCR7+CD27+CD95- naive CD8+ T cells lacking CXCR3 (TNR3-). Receptors originate from a human donor in good health. Some clones in this sample may be carry-over from other donors' samples.

The rearrangement joins TRBV29-1 to TRBJ2-7; TCRdb names TRBD2, which stays unverified in the absence of DNA. This CDR3 has 14 residues. Germline V CDR1 and CDR2: SQVTM, ANQGSEA. The CDR3 loop is CSAESVTPSYEQYF.

This chain joins TRBV7-6 and TRBJ2-1; the D call of TRBD1 rests on TCRdb alone, since no DNA is present to check it. Germline assignment: CDR1 SGHVS and CDR2 FNYEAQ. The CDR3 is 13 residues long. The CDR3: CASSYGGDNEQFF.

V usage is TRBV10-3 and J usage is TRBJ1-2; lacking DNA, the TRBD1 call made by TCRdb goes unchecked. This CDR3 comprises 14 residues. CDR1 ENHRY and CDR2 SYGVKD come from the germline V gene. CDR3 region: CAISEGQGIYGYTF.

The chain is built from TRBV20-1 and TRBJ2-2. Looked up from germline, CDR1 is DFQATT and CDR2 is SNEGSKA (reference sequence). CDR3 length: 13 amino acids. This chain's CDR3 is CSARDFDTGELFF.

This chain's CDR3 is CAGSPRGPYTEAFF. This rearrangement joins TRBV6-5 to TRBJ1-1. CDR1 and CDR2 (germline): MNHEY, SVGAGI. The CDR3 is 14 amino acids.